This is a list of T cell receptor beta chains from one sample in a study of T cell clonotyping in hematopoietic cell transplantation. The repertoire was sequenced with immunoSEQ multiplex PCR; TCRdb's copy has only in-frame clones and lacks some. The sample has 35,000 to 45,000 clones, 85% to 95% seen once. Source: peripheral blood mononuclear cells, taken before stem cell transplant. Receptors were obtained from a man aged 35-49 years with chronic myeloid leukemia. Some clones in this sample may be carry-over from other donors' samples. Both conserved end residues are part of each CDR3. Each record gives: V gene, clone size, J gene, D gene, CDR3 DNA, CDR3 protein. A D gene is named only where the DNA matches it firmly. Not all rows give a size; the values are once, few, many and, for expanded clones, a class.

TRBV6-1,-,TRBJ1-4,TRBD1,TGTGCCAGCAGACCTGGACAGGGGAGTGAAAAACTGTTTTTT,CASRPGQGSEKLFF
TRBV6-1,-,TRBJ2-3,-,TGTGCCACCCTGAGGTTACGAGTGGTCACAGATACGCAGTATTTT,CATLRLRVVTDTQYF
TRBV27,-,TRBJ2-7,-,TGTGCCAGCAGCTATAGGGGGGCCAACTACGAGCAGTACTTC,CASSYRGANYEQYF
TRBV5-6,-,TRBJ1-4,TRBD1,TGTGCCAGCACCTTCACAGGGGGGGGCACTAATGAAAAACTGTTTTTT,CASTFTGGGTNEKLFF
TRBV21-1,-,TRBJ2-1,-,TGTGCCAGCAGCAAAGCTAGCGGGCAGTTCTTC,CASSKASGQFF
TRBV5-4,-,TRBJ2-7,-,TGTGCCAGCAGCCGCGCCAGCCAGGGGAGCTCCTACGAGCAGTACTTC,CASSRASQGSSYEQYF
TRBV7-6,-,TRBJ1-1,-,TGTGCCAGCACCTGGCTAGGACCTAACACTGAAGCTTTCTTT,CASTWLGPNTEAFF
TRBV4-3,-,TRBJ2-5,TRBD1,TGCGCCAGCAGCCGGGGGACAGGCGAAGAGACCCAGTACTTC,CASSRGTGEETQYF
TRBV14,-,TRBJ1-1,-,TGTGCCAGCAGCGAATCCTGGGAGGGACGGGCTTTCTTT,CASSESWEGRAFF
TRBV30,-,TRBJ2-2,TRBD2,TGTGCCTGGGGCCCTCACGGGGGGGCGGCCGGGGAGCTGTTTTTT,CAWGPHGGAAGELFF
TRBV19,once,TRBJ1-2,-,TGTGCCAGTAGTGTCGACAGTAACTATGGCTACACCTTC,CASSVDSNYGYTF
TRBV7-9,-,TRBJ1-5,-,TGTGCCAGCAGCTTATTGGGAAGGCAGCCCCAGCATTTT,CASSLLGRQPQHF
TRBV30,-,TRBJ1-2,TRBD1,TGTGCCTGGGGGACAGGGTGGAGTCGTGGCTACACCTTC,CAWGTGWSRGYTF
TRBV11-3,-,TRBJ1-1,TRBD1,TGTGCCAGCAGCTACCAGGGACAGCCCACTGAAGCTTTCTTT,CASSYQGQPTEAFF
TRBV11-3,-,TRBJ2-5,-,TGTGCCAGCAGCTTAGGTCCAGTAACGGAGACCCAGTACTTC,CASSLGPVTETQYF
TRBV28,-,TRBJ1-6,-,TGTGCCAGCAGCACTTATAGGGGCTCCTATAATTCACCCCTCCACTTT,CASSTYRGSYNSPLHF
TRBV30,-,TRBJ2-3,-,TGTGCCTGGACCCGGAGAGCGACAGATACGCAGTATTTT,CAWTRRATDTQYF
TRBV28,-,TRBJ2-7,TRBD1,TGTGCCAGCACTACTCCGGGACAGGGCTACGAGCAGTACTTC,CASTTPGQGYEQYF
TRBV27,-,TRBJ1-6,-,TGTGCCAGCAGTACAGGACGGGGTAGGTCACCCCTCCACTTT,CASSTGRGRSPLHF
TRBV5-1,-,TRBJ1-4,TRBD1,TGCGCCAGCAGCTCGAATGCCGGTACAGGGGAATTAGTTGAAAAACTGTTTTTT,CASSSNAGTGELVEKLFF
TRBV28,once,TRBJ2-2,-,TGTGCCAGCAGGGGGGTTACCGGGGAGCTGTTTTTT,CASRGVTGELFF
TRBV27,-,TRBJ1-4,-,TGTGCCAGCAGTTTATATAGGGGTGAAAAACTGTTTTTT,CASSLYRGEKLFF
TRBV19,-,TRBJ1-2,TRBD1,TGTGCCAGTACCCCGGACAGGACAAACTATGGCTACACCTTC,CASTPDRTNYGYTF
TRBV5-1,-,TRBJ2-3,-,TGCGCCAGCAGCTTGGGCCGAGGCACAGATACGCAGTATTTT,CASSLGRGTDTQYF
TRBV12-5,-,TRBJ1-5,TRBD1,TGTGCTAGTGGTTTGGCGGGGGACAGGGGCCTCAATCAGCCCCAGCATTTT,CASGLAGDRGLNQPQHF
TRBV5-6,-,TRBJ1-1,-,TGTGCCAGCAGCTTGCGGGGAGATGGGAACACTGAAGCTTTCTTT,CASSLRGDGNTEAFF
TRBV7-2,-,TRBJ2-2,-,TGTGCCAGCAGCACCTACGACACCGGGGAGCTGTTTTTT,CASSTYDTGELFF
TRBV6-5,-,TRBJ2-7,TRBD2,TGTGCCAGCAGGGCGGGGGGGGGCGACTACGAGCAGTACTTC,CASRAGGGDYEQYF
TRBV19,-,TRBJ1-5,-,TGTGCCAGTACTATGACAATCGGAGATCAGCCCCAGCATTTT,CASTMTIGDQPQHF
TRBV5-1,-,TRBJ2-3,-,TGCGCCAGCAGCTTCGCGTTAGGCACAGATACGCAGTATTTT,CASSFALGTDTQYF
TRBV11-2,-,TRBJ2-3,-,TGTGCCAGCAGCCGCCAAGAACGGGGGTCCACAGATACGCAGTATTTT,CASSRQERGSTDTQYF
TRBV7-9,-,TRBJ2-5,TRBD1,TGTGCCAGCAGCTTTTGGACAGGGCGGGAGACCCAGTACTTC,CASSFWTGRETQYF
TRBV11-3,-,TRBJ2-7,-,TGTGCCAGCAGCTTAGTCTTGGCTCAGGGAGGGGGAGAGCAGTACTTC,CASSLVLAQGGGEQYF